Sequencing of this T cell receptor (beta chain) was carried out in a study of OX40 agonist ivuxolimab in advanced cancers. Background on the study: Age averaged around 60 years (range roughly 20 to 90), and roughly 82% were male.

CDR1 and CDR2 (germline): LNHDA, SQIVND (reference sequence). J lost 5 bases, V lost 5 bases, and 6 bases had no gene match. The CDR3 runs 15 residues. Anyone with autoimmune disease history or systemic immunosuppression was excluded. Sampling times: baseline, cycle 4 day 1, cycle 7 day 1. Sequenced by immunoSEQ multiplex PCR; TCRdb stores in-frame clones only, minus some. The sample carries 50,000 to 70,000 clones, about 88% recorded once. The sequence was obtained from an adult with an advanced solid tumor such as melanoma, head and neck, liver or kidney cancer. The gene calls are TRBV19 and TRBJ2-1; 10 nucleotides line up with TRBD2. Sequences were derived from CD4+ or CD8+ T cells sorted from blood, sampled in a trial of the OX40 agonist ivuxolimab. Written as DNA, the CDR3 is TGTGCCAGTAGTCCCAGCGGGAGGGCCGACAATGAGCAGTTCTTC. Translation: CASSPSGRADNEQFF.